This TCR beta chain was recovered during a study of blood T cell repertoires in COVID-19. TCRdb's table, derived via immunoSEQ multiplex PCR, lists solely in-frame clones and lacks some. In the table there are just over 650,000 clones, 75% to 90% of which are singletons. The V and J ends lost 8 bases and 8 bases respectively, with 16 bases between them. The CDR3 is made up of 13 amino acids. Germline V CDR1 and CDR2: SEHNR, FQNEAQ (reference sequence). Sequenced sample: peripheral blood. The sequence derives from a woman younger than 30 with acute or convalescent COVID-19. This chain connects TRBV7-9 to TRBJ2-1; D gene uncertain. CDR3 sequence (DNA): TGTGCCAGCTACGATACCGCGAAGTATGAGCAGTTCTTC. Encoded protein: CASYDTAKYEQFF.